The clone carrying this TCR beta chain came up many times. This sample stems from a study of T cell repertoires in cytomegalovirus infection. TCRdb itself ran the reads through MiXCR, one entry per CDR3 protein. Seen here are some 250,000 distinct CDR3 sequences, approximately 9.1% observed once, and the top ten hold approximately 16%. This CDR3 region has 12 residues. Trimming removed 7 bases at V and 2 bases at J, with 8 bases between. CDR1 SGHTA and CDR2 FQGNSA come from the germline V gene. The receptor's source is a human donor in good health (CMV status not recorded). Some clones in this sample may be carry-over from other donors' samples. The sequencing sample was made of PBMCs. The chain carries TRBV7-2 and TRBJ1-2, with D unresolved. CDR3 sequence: CASKGRNYGYTF. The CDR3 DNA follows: TGTGCCAGCAAGGGCAGGAACTATGGCTACACCTTC.